This T cell receptor beta chain was identified during a study of human T cells and chemical hapten exposure (dated by TCRdb to about 2021). Regarding the complete study: For sensitization, 2% DPC in acetone was applied to an approximately 2 cm by approximately 2 cm area of upper inner arm skin. Weekly therapeutic DPC doses were additionally applied to the scalp of patients throughout the roughly 22-week study period. Patch testing was performed on the upper back with Finn chambers containing 0.01% DPC, and the patch tests were scored after 6 days according to International Contact Dermatitis Research Group standards. The patient cohort, mostly female, included alopecia areata with under or over 50% scalp involvement, alopecia totalis and alopecia universalis. Libraries were pooled for sequencing, and per-sample TCR yields varied mainly because of small differences in library volumes within the pool. In alopecia patients, the study followed how the peripheral blood TCR repertoire changed in vivo over primary and secondary sensitization to diphenylcyclopropenone (DPC), a hapten. Blood was sampled from patients pre-sensitization (week 0) and at 2, 6 and about 24 weeks after DPC sensitization. For TCR sequencing, blood came from 25 to 35 alopecia patients at anywhere from one to four time points (pre-sensitization, 2, 6 and 24 weeks). The full study reports these points: Alopecia, a presumed autoimmune disease, was present in all patients, so the immune response of the patients might differ from that of healthy individuals. Expanded TCRs formed significantly more large CDR3 similarity clusters than pre-sensitization or healthy control sets, consistent with antigen-driven responses. DPC sensitization did not change how many TCRs were above 1 in 1000 frequency, and no evidence was found of alterations in global repertoire structure. Repeated subsampling changed both the strength of the expansion versus patch-test correlation and the threshold at which the correlation became significant. A positive correlation was found between the number of PT1 expanded TCRs and patch test score, with significance reached at thresholds 8, 16 and 32 but not 4.

Per the publication, the time point label means: patch test 3, about 24 weeks after DPC sensitization. The meaning of the sample's treatment or condition label: therapeutic diphenylcyclopropenone sensitization with weekly scalp DPC. At each patch-test visit, blood was drawn before the patch test was applied. To be eligible, patients had to be aged 18 to 70, diagnosed with alopecia and judged suitable for DPC therapy, while pregnant patients were excluded. Unfractionated whole blood was collected in Tempus Blood RNA tubes, and total RNA was extracted from that blood. This clonotype was seen at least ten times. Its antigen has not been determined. No base quality values were provided; no much bigger clone lies one nucleotide off. Library method: RACE. The data were produced on a NextSeq 500. During library preparation, unique molecular identifiers were attached to individual cDNA molecules so that TCRs could be counted quantitatively and reproducibly. Both TCR alpha and TCR beta chains were sequenced from each blood RNA sample. The published analysis was carried out like this. The median number of TCRs per sample was over 95,000, ranging from roughly 20,000 to 700,000. V, J and CDR3 annotation of the TCR reads was carried out using the Decombinator software suite. For the PS versus PT1 abundance plots, all samples were subsampled to the same number of TCRs (28,000). TCRs were defined as expanded if absent before sensitization and observed at least eight times at the 2-week time point. TCRdb applied fastp at Q25 and MiXCR to the public reads, then kept only in-frame beta chains. Each record represents a unique CDR3 protein, reported with the most common genes and DNA among its rows. TCRdb, rather than the study authors, made the V and J calls. This sample comprises roughly 50,000 distinct CDR3 sequences, approximately 9.9% of them detected only once. 16% of the sample belongs to the ten largest clones.

Sequences were derived from whole blood, sampled in connection with sensitization to the hapten diphenylcyclopropenone (DPC). This sequence was found in a middle-aged woman with alopecia areata. Some clones in this sample may be carry-over from other donors' samples.

The CDR3 protein: CASSQVPGQPQHF. The nucleotides are TGTGCCAGCAGCCAAGTACCAGGTCAGCCCCAGCATTTT. The chain is encoded by TRBV3-1 joined to TRBJ1-5; too little of a D gene remains to name it. The V and J ends are trimmed by 1 base and 6 bases, leaving 7 bases between them. Reading the germline V gene (reference sequence) gives CDR1 LGHDT and CDR2 YNNKEL. From the cysteine up to the phenylalanine, the CDR3 has a length of 13 residues. The only DNA kept is the CDR3, 39 bases in frame from the first base.